One and the same sample provided the 28 T cell receptor beta chains below, sequenced in a study of cytomegalovirus exposure and HLA in healthy donors. Method: immunoSEQ multiplex PCR; TCRdb's copy keeps in-frame clones and lacks some. The sample has roughly 300,000 clones, 75% to 90% seen once; the top ten hold around 0.8%. What was sequenced was PBMCs. All receptors come from a woman between 18 and 29 years old in good health and CMV-seronegative.

V is TRBV5-1 and J is TRBJ2-1, with TRBD2 as a possible D gene (5 bases). The V and J ends lost 7 bases and 7 bases respectively, with 15 bases between them. Per germline, CDR1 SGHRS and CDR2 YFSETQ. The CDR3 contains 13 residues. The CDR3 region has the DNA TGCGCCAGCTTAAGGGCGGGTAGTAATGAGCAGTTCTTC. Protein: CASLRAGSNEQFF. The complete variable domain, with remaining parts taken from reference TRBV5-1 and TRBJ2-1, reads KAGVTQTPRYLIKTRGQQVTLSCSPISGHRSVSWYQQTPGQGLQFLFEYFSETQRNKGNFPGRFSGRQFSNSRSEMNVSTLELGDSALYLCASLRAGSNEQFFGPGTRLTVL.

The J gene is TRBJ2-1, the V gene TRBV6-5; 9 bases line up with TRBD2. This CDR3 spans 15 amino acids. The germline CDR1 and CDR2 sequences are MNHEY and SVGAGI. Trimming removed 3 bases from V and 8 bases from J; junction bases left unmatched: 8. The DNA of the CDR3 is TGTGCCAGCAGTTATGGCGGGAGGGCCGCGGATGAGCAGTTCTTC. It encodes CASSYGGRAADEQFF.

The chain links TRBV27 to TRBJ1-1, with D perhaps TRBD1 (5 bases). The CDR3 consists of 13 residues. Germline CDR1 reads MNHEY; CDR2 reads SMNVEV (reference sequence). Deletions cut 8 bases from V and 1 base from J, with 11 bases between. CDR3 sequence reads: CASYLTANTEAFF. The CDR3 DNA reads as TGTGCCAGCTACTTGACAGCGAACACTGAAGCTTTCTTT.

This clone came up a few times. This chain joins TRBV2 and TRBJ1-2; D is uncertain. This CDR3 contains 12 residues. The germline V gene has CDR1 SNHLY and CDR2 FYNNEI. V was clipped by 3 bases and J by 14 bases, with 16 bases between them. CDR3 protein: CASSEFVGEATF. CDR3 DNA sequence: TGTGCCAGCAGTGAGTTCGTGGGTGAGGCAACCTTC.

On this clone itself: The same CDR3 can be traced to other DNA sequences in this sample. V is TRBV20-1 and J is TRBJ1-4, with D hard to call. The V gene lost 5 bases and the J gene lost 8 bases, with 9 bases spanning the gap. CDR3 length equals 11 residues. The germline gives CDR1 DFQATT, CDR2 SNEGSKA (reference sequence). The CDR3 region is CSARRGEKLFF. Here the CDR3 DNA reads TGCAGTGCTCGCCGCGGGGAAAAACTGTTTTTT.

The chain carries TRBV4-2 and TRBJ2-7; possibly TRBD2 for D (5 bases). CDR3 length equals 14 residues. The germline V and J ends were trimmed by 0 bases and 4 bases, with 10 bases remaining between them. CDR1 and CDR2 (germline): LGHNA, YNFKEQ. CDR3 DNA: TGTGCCAGCAGCCAAGATACCGGGATATACGAGCAGTACTTC. Translating gives CASSQDTGIYEQYF.

This chain joins TRBV5-1 and TRBJ2-7; 8 bases are shared with TRBD1. The germline gives CDR1 SGHRS, CDR2 YFSETQ. This CDR3 contains 14 residues. After removal of 1 base from V and 2 bases from J, the junction contained 2 bases not matched to a gene. In nucleotides, the CDR3 is TGCGCCAGCAGCTTGAAACAGGGGGCCTACGAGCAGTACTTC. Its translation is CASSLKQGAYEQYF.

The chain has TRBV5-4 and TRBJ2-6, with 10 bases aligning to TRBD1. The CDR3 covers 19 residues. The J segment lost 0 bases and the V segment lost 4 bases, leaving 10 bases of the junction unmatched. In germline, CDR1 is SGHNT, CDR2 YYREEE (reference sequence). DNA of the CDR3: TGTGCCAGCAGCGGCCGGGACAGGGGATGGAGCTCTGGGGCCAACGTCCTGACTTTC. It specifies CASSGRDRGWSSGANVLTF.

The rearrangement joins TRBV6-5 to TRBJ2-1; 8 nucleotides align to TRBD1. The CDR3 has 13 amino acids. Germline trimming cut 10 bases from V and 4 bases from J; bases unmatched to any gene: 6. Germline V gene lookup returns CDR1 MNHEY and CDR2 SVGAGI. CDR3 region: CATGQARYNEQFF. The DNA of the CDR3 is TGTGCCACGGGACAGGCTCGTTACAATGAGCAGTTCTTC.

This sequence joins TRBV6-5 and TRBJ1-1, with 9 bases matching TRBD1. The CDR3 extends over 13 amino acids. From germline, CDR1 is MNHEY and CDR2 SVGAGI. V was pared by 7 bases and J by 4 bases, with 4 bases of the junction left unmatched. CDR3 sequence reads: CASTPTGGTEAFF. DNA of the CDR3: TGTGCCAGCACCCCGACAGGGGGCACTGAAGCTTTCTTT.

V is TRBV7-3 and J is TRBJ2-1; D gene unclear. Germline values: CDR1 SGHTA, CDR2 FQGTGA. The ends were cut back, 8 bases at V and 6 bases at J, with 11 bases in the middle. The CDR3 consists of 12 residues. CDR3 in DNA: TGTGCCAGCGGGTCGGGTGGCAATGAGCAGTTCTTC. It codes for CASGSGGNEQFF.

The rearrangement uses TRBV18 and TRBJ1-5; possible D gene TRBD1, 6 bases. CDR1 and CDR2 from the germline V gene are KGHSH and LQKENI. V was cut by 3 bases and J by 7 bases, with 10 bases left in between. The CDR3 contains 13 residues. DNA of the CDR3: TGTGCCAGCTCACCGGTACAGGGCCAGCCCCAGCATTTT. Amino acid sequence: CASSPVQGQPQHF.

This clone came up once. The chain carries TRBV6-1 and TRBJ1-1, with TRBD1 as a possible D gene (5 bases). The V end was cut by 8 bases, the J end by 3 bases, with 13 bases between. Germline assignment: CDR1 MNHNS and CDR2 SASEGT. The CDR3 contains 13 residues. CDR3 residues: CASGGQGYTEAFF. CDR3 DNA: TGTGCCAGCGGAGGGCAGGGTTACACTGAAGCTTTCTTT.

V is TRBV2 and J is TRBJ1-1, with a weak D call TRBD1 (5 bases). V lost 9 bases and J lost 4, with 15 bases in between. CDR1 is SNHLY, CDR2 FYNNEI, per germline. This CDR3 contains 13 residues. The CDR3 DNA is TGTGCCAGTACGGGGGAGGCGAGCACTGAAGCTTTCTTT. Its translation: CASTGEASTEAFF. Complete variable domain (other parts from reference TRBV2 and TRBJ1-1): EPEVTQTPSHQVTQMGQEVILRCVPISNHLYFYWYRQILGQKVEFLVSFYNNEISEKSEIFDDQFSVERPDGSNFTLKIRSTKLEDSAMYFCASTGEASTEAFFGQGTRLTVV.

CDR3 coding DNA: TGTGCCAGCAGTTACCGCCCAGGGGGAGACACTGAAGCTTTCTTT. Encoded protein: CASSYRPGGDTEAFF. The rearrangement joins TRBV6-5 to TRBJ1-1, with 7 nucleotides matching TRBD1. The germline CDR1 and CDR2 sequences are MNHEY and SVGAGI. The ends lost 2 bases at V and 3 bases at J; junction bases unmatched: 6. This CDR3 spans 15 amino acids.

V gene TRBV27 combines with J gene TRBJ1-5; 11 bases match TRBD1. Germline CDR1 MNHEY, CDR2 SMNVEV (reference sequence). This CDR3 contains 17 residues. V gave up 4 bases and J gave up 6 bases; unmatched junction bases: 11. The CDR3, as DNA: TGTGCCAGCAGTTCCTCTGGGACAGGGGGATCGGTTCAGCCCCAGCATTTT. This sequence encodes CASSSSGTGGSVQPQHF.

J is TRBJ2-7 and V is TRBV13, with 12 positions matching TRBD2. V shed 3 bases and J 5 bases; nucleotides not matched to a gene: 5. The V gene's germline CDR1 is PRHDT and CDR2 FYEKMQ (reference sequence). The CDR3 totals 15 residues. Written as DNA, the CDR3 is TGTGCCAGCAGCTTTAGGACTAGCGGGAACCACGAGCAGTACTTC. Translating gives CASSFRTSGNHEQYF.

V usage is TRBV5-1 and J usage is TRBJ1-2; tentative D call: TRBD1 (5 bases). CDR3 length: 12 residues. CDR1 and CDR2 from the germline V gene are SGHRS and YFSETQ. Trimming left V 6 bases short and J 8 bases short, with 14 bases between. DNA of the CDR3: TGCGCCAGCACCGACAGCATAACAGGCTACACCTTC. This translates into CASTDSITGYTF.

The J gene is TRBJ2-7, the V gene TRBV9; weak D call: TRBD1 (5 bases). The V end was cut by 4 bases, the J end by 3 bases, with 20 bases between. The CDR3 is made up of 16 amino acids. CDR1 SGDLS and CDR2 YYNGEE come from the germline V gene. The DNA of the CDR3 is TGTGCCAGCAGCATCGCACTCAGGGTAACACTCTACGAGCAGTACTTC. Its protein product is CASSIALRVTLYEQYF.

This rearrangement joins TRBV18 to TRBJ1-5; a weak D match, TRBD1 (6 bases). There are 13 residues in the CDR3. CDR1 and CDR2 from the germline V gene are KGHSH and LQKENI. V was cut by 3 bases and J by 5 bases, with 8 bases left in between. The CDR3 DNA follows: TGTGCCAGCTCACCGGGGGCGCATCAGCCCCAGCATTTT. This codes for CASSPGAHQPQHF.

V is TRBV2 and J is TRBJ1-4; possibly TRBD1 for D (5 bases). CDR1 is SNHLY, CDR2 FYNNEI, per germline. Trimming took off 8 bases at V and 8 bases at J, with 12 bases between the two ends. The CDR3 runs to 12 residues. Here the CDR3 reads CASGREGEKLFF. In DNA form, the CDR3 reads TGTGCCAGCGGCAGGGAGGGGGAAAAACTGTTTTTT.

The chain recombines TRBV27 with TRBJ1-4; 10 bases match TRBD1. Unmatched junction bases numbered 8, after V lost 5 bases and J lost 8 bases. Germline loops: CDR1 MNHEY, CDR2 SMNVEV (reference sequence). This CDR3 contains 15 residues. Here the CDR3 reads CASSHGDRGGEKLFF. For the CDR3, the DNA is TGTGCCAGCAGTCATGGGGACAGGGGAGGCGAAAAACTGTTTTTT.

The chain is built from TRBV10-3 and TRBJ2-2, with TRBD2 identical over 9 bases. V gave up 3 bases and J gave up 6 bases; unmatched junction bases: 5. This CDR3 region has 15 residues. Germline V lookup: CDR1 ENHRY, CDR2 SYGVKD. The DNA of the CDR3 is TGTGCCATCAGTGATCCTAGCGGGAATCCCGGGGAGCTGTTTTTT. Amino acid sequence: CAISDPSGNPGELFF.

The chain carries TRBV5-1 and TRBJ2-7, with 7 bases matching TRBD1. From germline, CDR1 is SGHRS and CDR2 YFSETQ. After removal of 4 bases from V and 7 bases from J, the junction contained 17 bases not matched to a gene. This CDR3 region has 16 residues. For the CDR3, the DNA is TGCGCCAGCAGCGCGGACCTGACAGGGCTACGTAGGGAGCAGTACTTC. Protein sequence: CASSADLTGLRREQYF.

A word on this clone: Relative to the germline gene, one junction end is altered; a read error may explain this. V and J are TRBV5-6 and TRBJ1-4; tentative D call: TRBD1 (5 bases). The CDR3 length is 13 residues. Germline values: CDR1 SGHDT, CDR2 YYEEEE. DNA for the CDR3: TGTGCCAGCAGCTTGGCGGGGACTGAAATACTGTTTTTT. As protein: CASSLAGTEILFF.

In its sample, this clone was seen a few times. J is TRBJ1-2 and V is TRBV30; D gene uncertain. The CDR3 spans 13 residues. Trimming shortened V by 0 bases and J by 2 bases, and 7 bases separated the two germline ends. Germline V gene sequence: CDR1 GTSNPN, CDR2 SVGIG (reference sequence). CDR3 nucleotides: TGTGCCTGGAGTGTACATGCCAACTATGGCTACACCTTC. This encodes CAWSVHANYGYTF.

The chain carries TRBV25-1 and TRBJ2-2, with 7 bases fitting TRBD1. CDR3 size: 14 residues. V lost 7 bases to trimming and J lost 2 bases; unmatched junction nucleotides: 4. Germline CDR1 is MGHDK and CDR2 is SYGVNS. This CDR3 reads CASTGQANTGELFF. In nucleotides, the CDR3 is TGTGCCAGCACAGGACAGGCAAACACCGGGGAGCTGTTTTTT.

V is TRBV30 and J is TRBJ2-1; a possible D gene is TRBD2 (5 bases). The CDR3 consists of 13 residues. From germline, CDR1 is GTSNPN and CDR2 SVGIG (reference sequence). The V and J ends lost 1 base and 8 bases respectively, with 12 bases between them. The CDR3 DNA reads as TGTGCCTGGAGTGGTTTGCGGAGGCATGAGCAGTTCTTC. It specifies CAWSGLRRHEQFF.